The entry below describes one TCR beta chain. Its antigen is currently not known. The CDR3, cysteine through phenylalanine, is 12 amino acids long. No DNA was logged. CDR1 and CDR2 are read off the germline V gene as SGHRS and YFSETQ. A commercial ELISA kit detecting HCMV-specific IgG in serum was used to determine HCMV serostatus. Ficoll density gradient centrifugation was used to isolate peripheral blood mononuclear cells from blood. The data stem from a study of T cells expressing NK-cell markers (TCRdb year 2020). Background on the whole study: About eight donors provided sorted CD3+CD56+NKG2C+, CD3+CD56+NKG2C- and CD3+CD56-NKG2C+ T-cell subsets, whose TCR beta-chain repertoires were profiled. Of the eight sequenced donors, seven were found to be HCMV-seropositive and one was found to be HCMV-seronegative. The study sequenced eight donors, all healthy volunteers chosen at random: three men and five women. Illumina HiSeq 2000/2500, MiSeq or NextSeq was used to sequence libraries as 2 x 150 bp reads. Overall study outcomes, separate from this receptor: It remained unclear whether the expanded NKG2C-expressing T cell clones were specific for HCMV antigens. In six donors, the dominant CD3+CD56+NKG2C+ clonotypes were found to rank among the top 10 CD8+ clonotypes and to make up about 1.0-7.0% of CD8+ T cells. Those dominant clonotypes were again the most abundant among CD3+CD56-NKG2C+ cells in a few donors, at 28.3-60.1%.

Sequencing instrument: Illumina HiSeq 2000. The TCR beta cDNA libraries were made using 5'RACE template switching, a step that added both a universal primer site and unique molecular identifiers. cDNA synthesis was primed from the TCR beta constant segment, followed by two successive PCR amplification steps. As for how the authors treated the data: MIGEC was used to demultiplex reads and group the reads by UMI, and MiTCR was used to assemble and quantify clonotypes. To exclude erroneous sequences, only TCR cDNA sequences supported by at least two reads were retained. The tcR package was used for downstream repertoire analysis, with clonotypes matched between fractions based on CDR3 nucleotide sequence plus V segment. VDJmatch was used to annotate antigen specificity against VDJdb, with one amino acid substitution allowed in CDR3. The reads went through TCRdb reprocessing, and each CDR3 protein sequence gets one entry with no DNA. TCRdb, rather than the study authors, made the V and J calls. The sample table on file contains 550,000 to 600,000 distinct CDR3 sequences. The leading ten clones occupy roughly 3.4% of the sample.

The sequencing input was blood T cells: a sorted CD56 or NKG2C T cell subset, CD4+ or CD8+ T cells, or bulk PBMC T cells (not recorded which). The source of this sequence is a man between 18 and 29 years old in good health. Donor details come from another sample of the same person, matched by shared clones. Recombination connected TRBV5-1 to TRBJ2-3. The CDR3 here reads CASRTIADTQYF. With the rest looked up from the reference TRBV5-1 and TRBJ2-3 genes rather than sequenced, the full variable domain is KAGVTQTPRYLIKTRGQQVTLSCSPISGHRSVSWYQQTPGQGLQFLFEYFSETQRNKGNFPGRFSGRQFSNSRSEMNVSTLELGDSALYLCASRTIADTQYFGPGTRLTVL.